This TCR beta chain was sequenced during a study of T cell changes during pregnancy in multiple sclerosis. V lost 3 bases and J lost 4; bases outside the gene matches: 9. The CDR3 consists of 17 residues. Germline V CDR1 and CDR2: SGHVS, FQNEAQ. Produced via immunoSEQ multiplex PCR; TCRdb's table is partial and in-frame only. Of over 50,000 clones listed, just under 90% are singletons. Sample: peripheral blood from another person, used as feeder cells. The sequence came from a human donor whose cells served as feeder cells for cultures in a pregnancy study. The chain has TRBV7-8 and TRBJ1-1; 12 bases map to TRBD1. The CDR3 here is CASSLAGTGGSPTEAFF. The CDR3 region has the DNA TGTGCCAGCAGCTTGGCCGGGACAGGGGGCTCGCCCACTGAAGCTTTCTTT.